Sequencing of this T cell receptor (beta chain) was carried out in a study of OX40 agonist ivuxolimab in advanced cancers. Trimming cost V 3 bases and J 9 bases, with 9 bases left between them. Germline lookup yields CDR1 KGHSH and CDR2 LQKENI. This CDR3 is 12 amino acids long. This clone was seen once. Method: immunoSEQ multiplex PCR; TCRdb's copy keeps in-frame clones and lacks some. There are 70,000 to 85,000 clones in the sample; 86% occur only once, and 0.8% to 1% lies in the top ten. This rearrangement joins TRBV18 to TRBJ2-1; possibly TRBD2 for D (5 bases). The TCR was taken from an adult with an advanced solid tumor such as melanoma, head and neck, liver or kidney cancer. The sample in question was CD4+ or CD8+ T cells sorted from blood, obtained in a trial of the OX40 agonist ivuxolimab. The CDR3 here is CASSPYGGEQFF. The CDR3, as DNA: TGTGCCAGCTCACCTTACGGAGGTGAGCAGTTCTTC.